This TCR beta chain was profiled in a study of neurological immune-mediated disorders (dated by TCRdb to between 2018 and 2021). For context, the study as a whole: The study compared peripheral blood TCR-beta repertoires of HTLV-I-associated myelopathy (HAM/TSP) patients, multiple sclerosis patients and healthy controls using UMI-based sequencing. The approximately 100 TCR-beta libraries included longitudinal samples, technical triplicates and paired sorted CD4+ and CD8+ T-cell subsets alongside PBMC samples. Of the 70 or so subjects in the cohort, some 15 were HAM/TSP patients, approximately 34 were multiple sclerosis patients, and about 20 were healthy controls.

cDNA synthesis used template-switch 5'RACE with a primer carrying a 10-nucleotide random unique molecular identifier tagging each TCR transcript. Every sequencing run yielded over 160 million TCR-beta sequences covering 15-18 subjects. The RNeasy kit was used for extraction of total RNA. Using the KAPA Real-time Library Amplification kit, TCR-beta VDJ regions were amplified with primers for the TCR constant region and the 5'RACE anchor. Sample indexes and Illumina adaptors were added in a first PCR, and a second PCR then increased library yield. After Ampure bead purification, the roughly 650 bp TCR product was size-selected on a 2% E-gel SizeSelection system. Before pooling, library quality was assessed on a Bioanalyzer, concentration was determined with Qubit, and library quantification was performed with the Kapa Library Quantification kit. Libraries were sequenced paired-end 2 x 150 bp on an Illumina HiSeq 2500. To increase sequence diversity, about 23-30% phiX was spiked into each library pool. In the source study's methods: The UMI-based MiGEC pipeline processed quality-filtered reads and removed over 80% of raw TCR sequences during error correction. VDJ genes were aligned to IMGT germline references, and each clonotype was defined by a unique CDR3 amino acid sequence together with V-J genes. Clonal expansion, Shannon diversity and CDR3 relatedness (CalcPairwiseDistances, ClusterSamples) were evaluated with VDJtools, and phylogenetic trees were built with CLCbio workbench. A clone was classed as expanded if it had 8 or more unique UMIs, a cutoff based on coefficient-of-variation modelling across technical triplicates. Using fastp at Q25 and MiXCR, TCRdb reprocessed the public reads and kept productive beta chains. When rows share a CDR3 protein, they turn into one entry using the most common DNA and genes. These V and J calls are TCRdb output, not the study's own analysis. The sample includes about 24,000 distinct CDR3 sequences, with roughly 13% observed a single time. 16% of the sample comes from the top ten.

This clonotype was counted many times. Its antigen is unknown. Base qualities are not at hand, and no much larger clone is one base apart. The germline V gene gives CDR1 as SGDLS and CDR2 as YYNGEE. From its cysteine to its phenylalanine, the CDR3 spans 13 amino acids. Only the CDR3 region is kept as DNA, spanning 39 bases read in frame from base 1. V trim: 2 bases; J trim: 7 bases; unmatched bases: 2. For unsorted PBMC libraries, 2 million PBMCs were used after storage in RNAlater at -80 degrees C until RNA extraction. PBMCs were separated from peripheral blood using Ficoll-Hypaque density gradient centrifugation and then cryopreserved in liquid nitrogen. General study outcomes and caveats: TCR clonal expansion was greatest in HAM/TSP patients and smallest in MS patients, who ranked below even healthy controls. No identical CDR3 amino acid sequences were shared among expanded clones across subjects, suggesting private TCR-beta repertoires in all groups.

The chain employs TRBV9 and TRBJ2-1, with 8 middle bases fitting TRBD2. This TCR derives from a woman aged 40 to 50 with HTLV-1-associated myelopathy (HAM/TSP). Source material: PBMCs. CDR3 loop: CASSVGGGNEQFF. In nucleotides, the sequence is TGTGCCAGCAGCGTCGGCGGGGGGAATGAGCAGTTCTTC.